The rows below give T cell receptor beta chains drawn from one sample of a study of identical twins. MiXCR, run by TCRdb on the 5' RACE reads, gives a single entry per CDR3 protein. The sample holds some 320,000 distinct CDR3 sequences; about 12% are singletons and the top ten take approximately 7.6%. The sample was also linked to a second study, of yellow fever vaccine responses in identical twins.

Sequencing used CD8+ T cells sorted from blood. The receptors were gathered from a woman aged 18-35 years in good health. Both conserved end residues are part of each CDR3. The order of the fields is D gene, clone size, V gene, CDR3 protein. A D gene is named only where the DNA matches it firmly. Where a row states a size, it is once, few, many or the class of an expanded clone; other rows omit it.

D: NA; size: NA; V: TRBV7-9; CDR3: CASSLVSEETQYF
D: NA; size: NA; V: TRBV10-2; CDR3: CASSEGLDTQYF
D: NA; size: few; V: TRBV7-9; CDR3: CASSRSAYEQYF
D: NA; size: NA; V: TRBV10-1; CDR3: CASSEESYTGNTIYF
D: TRBD2; size: few; V: TRBV6-1; CDR3: CASSGWAGDSETQYF
D: TRBD2; size: NA; V: TRBV12-3/TRBV12-4; CDR3: CASSMTSGSGDEQFF
D: NA; size: few; V: TRBV4-1; CDR3: CASSLGDRTYEQYF
D: NA; size: NA; V: TRBV5-1; CDR3: CASSLANSGLLNTEAFF
D: NA; size: few; V: TRBV5-5; CDR3: CASIPDARGETQYF
D: NA; size: NA; V: TRBV7-9; CDR3: CASSLNELFPYEQYF
D: TRBD1; size: NA; V: TRBV24-1; CDR3: CATSDGTDYYNEQFF
D: TRBD2; size: NA; V: TRBV5-6; CDR3: CASSSTPGLALAPTYNEQFF
D: TRBD2; size: few; V: TRBV4-1; CDR3: CASSQVPLSGGAKDTQYF
D: TRBD2; size: few; V: TRBV13; CDR3: CASRPVGLAGAWEFF
D: NA; size: few; V: TRBV2; CDR3: CASSESPRDEQFF
D: TRBD2; size: NA; V: TRBV28; CDR3: CASGLGTRGHEQYF
D: NA; size: NA; V: TRBV7-2; CDR3: CASSFEGGTGELFF
D: TRBD2; size: NA; V: TRBV27; CDR3: CASSPGTSGRAETQYF
D: NA; size: few; V: TRBV6-1; CDR3: CASSPGGNLDEQFF
D: TRBD2; size: NA; V: TRBV13; CDR3: CASSSTSGTIPGELFF
D: TRBD1; size: NA; V: TRBV7-8; CDR3: CASSTPVEGDGQGMTGELFF
D: NA; size: NA; V: TRBV6-1; CDR3: CASSNQGDGGELFF
D: NA; size: few; V: TRBV27; CDR3: CASSPSGSPYEQYF
D: TRBD2; size: few; V: TRBV10-3; CDR3: CAISDPASGAIDSYNEQFF
D: NA; size: NA; V: TRBV27; CDR3: CASSFINRSETNYGYTF
D: NA; size: NA; V: TRBV27; CDR3: CASSAGPEAFF
D: NA; size: NA; V: TRBV21-1; CDR3: CASSKYFGQGALVSTDTQYF
D: TRBD2; size: NA; V: TRBV3-1; CDR3: CASSPHRTSGFWEQYF
D: NA; size: NA; V: TRBV20-1; CDR3: CSASTASVSYEQYF
D: TRBD2; size: few; V: TRBV28; CDR3: CASSGGGGLYEQYF
D: NA; size: few; V: TRBV28; CDR3: CASSQGLGQETQYF
D: NA; size: NA; V: TRBV6-1; CDR3: CASSDLSLGTQYF
D: TRBD1; size: NA; V: TRBV4-1; CDR3: CASSQEGDRGVKTQYF
D: TRBD2; size: few; V: TRBV27; CDR3: CASRGGRGDNEQFF
D: NA; size: few; V: TRBV6-1; CDR3: CASSAWENTGELFF
D: NA; size: few; V: TRBV13; CDR3: CASSFALRPKESSYNEQFF
D: NA; size: NA; V: TRBV7-6; CDR3: CASSSRAPNTDTQYF
D: NA; size: NA; V: TRBV27; CDR3: CASSLRVTPMNTEAFF
D: NA; size: NA; V: TRBV7-9; CDR3: CASSLDGTSYEQYF
D: NA; size: NA; V: TRBV5-5; CDR3: CASSWGGAGYNEQFF
D: NA; size: NA; V: TRBV20-1; CDR3: CSATGIYQETQYF
D: TRBD1; size: few; V: TRBV10-3; CDR3: CAINLGPGGLFYGYTF
D: NA; size: NA; V: TRBV12-5; CDR3: CASGLAQPLAETQYF
D: TRBD2; size: NA; V: TRBV6-4; CDR3: CASSLYSGRTGELFF
D: NA; size: few; V: TRBV5-1; CDR3: CASSHRGWQYNNEQFF
D: NA; size: few; V: TRBV5-1; CDR3: CASRKDSPTDTQYF
D: TRBD2; size: NA; V: TRBV7-9; CDR3: CASSPREEIYNEQFF
D: NA; size: few; V: TRBV7-9; CDR3: CASSFPGPLHF
D: NA; size: NA; V: TRBV7-9; CDR3: CASSQGSSSPYF
D: NA; size: many; V: TRBV9; CDR3: CASSVGGSSSYEQYF
D: TRBD2; size: few; V: TRBV12-3/TRBV12-4; CDR3: CASSSTSGRSEQYF